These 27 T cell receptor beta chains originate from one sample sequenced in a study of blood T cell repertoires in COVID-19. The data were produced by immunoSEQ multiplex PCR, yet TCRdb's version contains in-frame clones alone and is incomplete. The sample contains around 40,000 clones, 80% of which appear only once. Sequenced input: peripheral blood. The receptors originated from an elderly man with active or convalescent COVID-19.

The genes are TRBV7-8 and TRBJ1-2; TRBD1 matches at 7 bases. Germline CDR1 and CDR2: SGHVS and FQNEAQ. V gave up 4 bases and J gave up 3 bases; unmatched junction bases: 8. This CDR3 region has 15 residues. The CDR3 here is CASSYWGTADYGYTF. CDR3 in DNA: TGTGCCAGCAGCTACTGGGGGACAGCCGACTATGGCTACACCTTC.

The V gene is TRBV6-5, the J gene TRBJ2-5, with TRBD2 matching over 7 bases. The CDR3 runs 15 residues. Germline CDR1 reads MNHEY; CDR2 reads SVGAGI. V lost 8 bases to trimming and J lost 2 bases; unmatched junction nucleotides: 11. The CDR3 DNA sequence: TGTGCCAGCGTAACCTCAGCGGGATGGCAAGAGACCCAGTACTTC. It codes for CASVTSAGWQETQYF.

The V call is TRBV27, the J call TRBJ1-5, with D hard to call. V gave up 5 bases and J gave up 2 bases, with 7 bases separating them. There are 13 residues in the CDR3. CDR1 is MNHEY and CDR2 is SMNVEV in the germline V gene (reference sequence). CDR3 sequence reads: CASSNNGNQPQHF. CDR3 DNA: TGTGCCAGCAGTAACAACGGCAATCAGCCCCAGCATTTT.

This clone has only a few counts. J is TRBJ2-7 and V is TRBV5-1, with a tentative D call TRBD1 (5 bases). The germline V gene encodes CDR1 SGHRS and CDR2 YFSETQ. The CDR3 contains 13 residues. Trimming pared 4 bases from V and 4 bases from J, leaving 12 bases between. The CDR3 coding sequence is TGCGCCAGCAGCCCTAGACAGAATTACGAGCAGTACTTC. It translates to CASSPRQNYEQYF. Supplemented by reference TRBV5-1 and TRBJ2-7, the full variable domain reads KAGVTQTPRYLIKTRGQQVTLSCSPISGHRSVSWYQQTPGQGLQFLFEYFSETQRNKGNFPGRFSGRQFSNSRSEMNVSTLELGDSALYLCASSPRQNYEQYFGPGTRLTVT.

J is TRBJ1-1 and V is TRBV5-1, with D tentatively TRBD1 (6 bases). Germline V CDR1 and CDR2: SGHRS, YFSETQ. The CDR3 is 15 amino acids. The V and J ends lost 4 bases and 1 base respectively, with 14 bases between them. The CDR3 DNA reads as TGCGCCAGCAGCGCCCCCGACAGGAAGAACACTGAAGCTTTCTTT. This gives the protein CASSAPDRKNTEAFF.

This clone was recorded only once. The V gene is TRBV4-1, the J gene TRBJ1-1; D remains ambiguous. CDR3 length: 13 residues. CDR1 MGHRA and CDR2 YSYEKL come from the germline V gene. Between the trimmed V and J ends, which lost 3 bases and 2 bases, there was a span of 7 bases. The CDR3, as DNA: TGCGCCAGCAGCCATACTGATAACACTGAAGCTTTCTTT. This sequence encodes CASSHTDNTEAFF.

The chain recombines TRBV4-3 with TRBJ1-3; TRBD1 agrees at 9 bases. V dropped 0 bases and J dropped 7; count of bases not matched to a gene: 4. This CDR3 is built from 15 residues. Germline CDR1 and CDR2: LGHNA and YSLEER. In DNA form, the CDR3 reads TGCGCCAGCAGCCAAGAAGGGACAGGGTGGAACACCATATATTTT. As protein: CASSQEGTGWNTIYF.

In DNA, the CDR3 is TGTGCCACCAGTGACGCGGGACAGCACTATGGCTACACCTTC. The encoded protein is CATSDAGQHYGYTF. V gene TRBV24-1 combines with J gene TRBJ1-2; the match to TRBD1 covers 7 bases. This CDR3 spans 14 amino acids. Germline values: CDR1 KGHDR, CDR2 SFDVKD. With 4 bases clipped from V and 3 bases from J, the junction kept 4 bases outside the gene matches.

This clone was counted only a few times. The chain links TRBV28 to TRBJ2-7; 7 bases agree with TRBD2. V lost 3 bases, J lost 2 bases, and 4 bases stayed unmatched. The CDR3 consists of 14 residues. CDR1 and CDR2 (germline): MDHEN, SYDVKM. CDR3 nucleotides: TGTGCCAGCAGTTTGAACGGGAGGACCTACGAGCAGTACTTC. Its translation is CASSLNGRTYEQYF.

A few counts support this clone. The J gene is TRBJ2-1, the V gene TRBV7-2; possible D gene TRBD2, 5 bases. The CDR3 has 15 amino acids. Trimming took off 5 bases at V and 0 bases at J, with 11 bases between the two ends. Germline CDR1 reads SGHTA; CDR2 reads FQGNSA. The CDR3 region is CASSLERNSYNEQFF. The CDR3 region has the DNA TGTGCCAGCAGCCTAGAGCGGAACTCCTACAATGAGCAGTTCTTC.

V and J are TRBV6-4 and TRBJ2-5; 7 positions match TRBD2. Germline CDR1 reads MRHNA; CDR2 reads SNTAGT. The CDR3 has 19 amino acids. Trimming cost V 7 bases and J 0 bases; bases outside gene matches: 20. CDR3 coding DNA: TGTGCCAGCATTCGACTAGCCGCGGAACCTGGGGGGTACCAAGAGACCCAGTACTTC. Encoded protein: CASIRLAAEPGGYQETQYF.

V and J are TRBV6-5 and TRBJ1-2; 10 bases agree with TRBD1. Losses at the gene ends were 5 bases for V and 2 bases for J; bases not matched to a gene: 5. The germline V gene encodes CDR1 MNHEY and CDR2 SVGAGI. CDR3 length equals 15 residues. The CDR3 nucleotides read TGTGCCAGCAGTAGAGGGACAGGGGAGAACTATGGCTACACCTTC. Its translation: CASSRGTGENYGYTF.

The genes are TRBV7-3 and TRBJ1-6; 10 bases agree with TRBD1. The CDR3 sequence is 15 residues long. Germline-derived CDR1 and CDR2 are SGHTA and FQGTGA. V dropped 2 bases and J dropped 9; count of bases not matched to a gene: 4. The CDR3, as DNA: TGTGCCAGCAGCTTAGGGGGACAGGGGACTTCACCCCTCCACTTT. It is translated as CASSLGGQGTSPLHF.

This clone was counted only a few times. The CDR3 DNA sequence: TGCGCCAGCAGCCAAGATGGGAGGAGATATGGCTACACCTTC. Translated: CASSQDGRRYGYTF. The rearrangement links TRBV4-3 to TRBJ1-2; D uncertain. In germline, CDR1 is LGHNA, CDR2 YSLEER. The V end was cut by 0 bases, the J end by 5 bases, with 10 bases between. The CDR3 is 14 residues long.

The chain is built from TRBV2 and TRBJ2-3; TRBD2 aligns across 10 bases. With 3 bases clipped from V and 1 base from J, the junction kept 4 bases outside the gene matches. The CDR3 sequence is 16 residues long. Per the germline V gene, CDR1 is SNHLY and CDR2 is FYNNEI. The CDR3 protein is CASSDGLAGGTDTQYF. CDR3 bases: TGTGCCAGCAGTGATGGGCTAGCGGGGGGCACAGATACGCAGTATTTT.

DNA of the CDR3: TGCGCCAGCAGCCAAGGCTTCGGACTAGCGGCCGACAATGAGCAGTTCTTC. Translated: CASSQGFGLAADNEQFF. The chain has TRBV4-3 and TRBJ2-1; 10 bases fit TRBD2. The germline V gene has CDR1 LGHNA and CDR2 YSLEER. The CDR3 totals 17 residues. V lost 1 base and J lost 5; bases outside the gene matches: 8.

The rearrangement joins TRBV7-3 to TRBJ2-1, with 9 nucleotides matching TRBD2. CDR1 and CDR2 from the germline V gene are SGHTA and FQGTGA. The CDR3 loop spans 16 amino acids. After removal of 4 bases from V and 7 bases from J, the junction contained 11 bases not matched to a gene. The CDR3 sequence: CASSSAPAGGRNEQFF. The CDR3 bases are TGTGCCAGCAGCTCGGCCCCAGCGGGAGGAAGGAATGAGCAGTTCTTC.

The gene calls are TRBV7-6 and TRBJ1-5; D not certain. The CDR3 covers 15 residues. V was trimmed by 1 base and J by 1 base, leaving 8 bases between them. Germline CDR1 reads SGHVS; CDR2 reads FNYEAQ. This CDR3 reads CASSLGGGSNQPQHF. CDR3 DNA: TGTGCCAGCAGCTTAGGCGGAGGAAGCAATCAGCCCCAGCATTTT.

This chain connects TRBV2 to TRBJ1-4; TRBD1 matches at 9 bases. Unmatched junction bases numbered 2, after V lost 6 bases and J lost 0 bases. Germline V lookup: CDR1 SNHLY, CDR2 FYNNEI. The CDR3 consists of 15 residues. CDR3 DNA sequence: TGTGCCAGCAGGCGACAGGGGGCAACTAATGAAAAACTGTTTTTT. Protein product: CASRRQGATNEKLFF.

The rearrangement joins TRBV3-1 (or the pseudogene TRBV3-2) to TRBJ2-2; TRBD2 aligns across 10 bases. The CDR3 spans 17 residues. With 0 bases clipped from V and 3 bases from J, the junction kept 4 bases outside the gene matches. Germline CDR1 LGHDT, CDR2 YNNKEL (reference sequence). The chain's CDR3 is CASSQERLAGDTGELFF. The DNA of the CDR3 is TGTGCCAGCAGCCAAGAGAGGCTAGCGGGAGACACCGGGGAGCTGTTTTTT.

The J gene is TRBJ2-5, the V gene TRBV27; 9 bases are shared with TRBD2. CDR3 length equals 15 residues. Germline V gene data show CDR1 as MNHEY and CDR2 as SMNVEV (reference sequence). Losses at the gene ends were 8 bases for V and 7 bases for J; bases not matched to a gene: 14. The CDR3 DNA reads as TGTGCCAGCTCCTTTTTCGCTAGCGGGGATGGGACCCAGTACTTC. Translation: CASSFFASGDGTQYF.

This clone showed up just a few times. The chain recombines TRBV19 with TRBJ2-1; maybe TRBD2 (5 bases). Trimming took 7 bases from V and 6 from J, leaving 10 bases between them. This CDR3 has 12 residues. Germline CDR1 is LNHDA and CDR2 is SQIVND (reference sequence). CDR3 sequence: CASKGEGNEQFF. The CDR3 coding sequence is TGTGCCAGTAAGGGAGAGGGCAATGAGCAGTTCTTC.

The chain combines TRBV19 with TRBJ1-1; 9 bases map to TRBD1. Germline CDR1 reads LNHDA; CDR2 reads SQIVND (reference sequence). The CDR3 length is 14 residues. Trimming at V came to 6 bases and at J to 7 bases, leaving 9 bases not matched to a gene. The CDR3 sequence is CASSSWTGEDEAFF. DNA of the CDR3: TGTGCCAGTAGCTCCTGGACAGGGGAGGATGAAGCTTTCTTT.

The CDR3 nucleotides are TGTGCCATCAGTGAGTCCCTACAGGAATCCTACGAGCAGTACTTC. Its protein product is CAISESLQESYEQYF. The chain employs TRBV10-3 and TRBJ2-7; possibly TRBD1 for D (5 bases). The germline gives CDR1 ENHRY, CDR2 SYGVKD. This CDR3 spans 15 amino acids. V was clipped by 0 bases and J by 1 base, with 10 bases between them.

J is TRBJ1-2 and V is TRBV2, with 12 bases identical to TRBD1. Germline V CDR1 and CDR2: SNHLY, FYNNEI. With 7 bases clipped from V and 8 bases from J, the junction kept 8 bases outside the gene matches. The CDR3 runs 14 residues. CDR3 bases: TGTGCCAGCACCGGGACAGGGGGCTACTGGGGCTACACCTTC. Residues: CASTGTGGYWGYTF.

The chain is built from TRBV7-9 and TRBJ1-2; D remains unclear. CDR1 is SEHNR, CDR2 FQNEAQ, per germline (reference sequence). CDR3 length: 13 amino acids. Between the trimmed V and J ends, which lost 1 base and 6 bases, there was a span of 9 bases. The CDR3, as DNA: TGTGCCAGCAGCTTAGAGGTTGAGGATGGCTACACCTTC. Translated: CASSLEVEDGYTF.

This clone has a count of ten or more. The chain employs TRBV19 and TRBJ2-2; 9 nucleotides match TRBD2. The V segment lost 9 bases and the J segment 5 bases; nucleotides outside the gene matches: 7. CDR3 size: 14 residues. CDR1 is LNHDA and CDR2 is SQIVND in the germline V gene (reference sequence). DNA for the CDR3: TGTGCCAGCGCGGGGGGGCGCTGGACCGGGGAGCTGTTTTTT. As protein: CASAGGRWTGELFF.